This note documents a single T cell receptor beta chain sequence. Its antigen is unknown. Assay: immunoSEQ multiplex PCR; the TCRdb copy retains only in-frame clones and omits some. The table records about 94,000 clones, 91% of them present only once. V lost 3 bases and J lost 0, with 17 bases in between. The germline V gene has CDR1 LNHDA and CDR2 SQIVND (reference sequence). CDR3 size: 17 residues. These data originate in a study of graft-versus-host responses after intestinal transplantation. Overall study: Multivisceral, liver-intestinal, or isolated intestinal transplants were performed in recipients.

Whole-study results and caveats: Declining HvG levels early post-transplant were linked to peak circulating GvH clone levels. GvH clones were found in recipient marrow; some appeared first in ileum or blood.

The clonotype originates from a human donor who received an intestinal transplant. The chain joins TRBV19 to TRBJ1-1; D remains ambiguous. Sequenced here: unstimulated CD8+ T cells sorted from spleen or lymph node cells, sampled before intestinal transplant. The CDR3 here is CASSMESPTYMNTEAFF. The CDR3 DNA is TGTGCCAGTAGTATGGAGAGCCCTACATACATGAACACTGAAGCTTTCTTT.